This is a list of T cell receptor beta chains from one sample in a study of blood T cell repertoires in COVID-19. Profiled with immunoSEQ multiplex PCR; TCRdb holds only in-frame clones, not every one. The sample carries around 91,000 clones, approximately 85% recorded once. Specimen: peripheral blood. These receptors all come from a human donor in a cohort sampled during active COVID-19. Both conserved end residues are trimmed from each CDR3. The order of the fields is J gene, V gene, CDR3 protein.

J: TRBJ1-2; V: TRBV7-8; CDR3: ASSLRTGGDYGYT
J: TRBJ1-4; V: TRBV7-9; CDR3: ASSSWADTNEKLF
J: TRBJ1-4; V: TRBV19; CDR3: ASSFGQAANEKLF
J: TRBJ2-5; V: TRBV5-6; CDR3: ASSLRTGAPKETQY
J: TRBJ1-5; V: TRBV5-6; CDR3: ASSLQGEVGNQPQH
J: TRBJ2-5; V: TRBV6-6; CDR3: ASSYPETQY
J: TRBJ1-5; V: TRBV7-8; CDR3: ASSRDTLYSNQPQH
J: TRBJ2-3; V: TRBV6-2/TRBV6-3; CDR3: ASSYGAGASTDTQY
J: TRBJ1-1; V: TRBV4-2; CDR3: ASSRAGTGSAAF
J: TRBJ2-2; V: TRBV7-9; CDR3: ASSLAVGRLSGELF
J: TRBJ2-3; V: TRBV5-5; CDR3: ASSLPSGRTTDTQY
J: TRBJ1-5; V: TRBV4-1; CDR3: ASSQDYRQPQH
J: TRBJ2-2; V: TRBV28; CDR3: ASSFSDRGRTGELF
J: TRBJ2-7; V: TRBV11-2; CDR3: ASSPGWAYEQY
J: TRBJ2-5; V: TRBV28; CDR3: ASSFGTSIETQY
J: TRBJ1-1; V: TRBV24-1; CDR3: ATRGQVYTEAF
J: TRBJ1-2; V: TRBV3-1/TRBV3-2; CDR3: ASSPGKGVGYT
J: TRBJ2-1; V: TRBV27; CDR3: ASSFSLALEQF
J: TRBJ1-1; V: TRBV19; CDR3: ASRNDGIATEAF
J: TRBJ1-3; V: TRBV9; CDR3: ASSVQSVSGSGNTIY
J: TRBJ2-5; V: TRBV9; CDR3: ASSVAGGVETQY
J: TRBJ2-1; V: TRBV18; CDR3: ASTLPSKNEQF
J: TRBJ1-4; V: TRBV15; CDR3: ATTARTANEKLF
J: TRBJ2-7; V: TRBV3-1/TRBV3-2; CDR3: ASSSGRYEQY
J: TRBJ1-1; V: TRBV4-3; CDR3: ASSPGHNTEAF
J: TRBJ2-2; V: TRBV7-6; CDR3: ASSPGTSGSIAGELF
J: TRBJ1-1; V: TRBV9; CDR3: ASSVDSRGVNTEAF
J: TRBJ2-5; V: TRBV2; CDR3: ASTSSGGARTQY
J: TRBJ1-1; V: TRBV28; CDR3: ASSFRQLGTEAF
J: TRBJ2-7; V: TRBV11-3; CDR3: ASSLGSGTGVYEQY
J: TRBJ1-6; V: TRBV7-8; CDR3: ASTQGVRPLH
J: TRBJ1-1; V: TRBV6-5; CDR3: ASSYGAGRGTEAF
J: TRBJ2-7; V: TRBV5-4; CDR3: ASSKQGTYSYEQY
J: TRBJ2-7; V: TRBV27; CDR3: ASSSASGVLYEQY
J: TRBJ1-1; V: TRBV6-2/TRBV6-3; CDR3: ASSSSRGPPEAF
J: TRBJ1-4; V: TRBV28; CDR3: ASRIIDRLNEKLF
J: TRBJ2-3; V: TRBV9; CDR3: ASSVGGRVATDTQY
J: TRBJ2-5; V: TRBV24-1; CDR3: ATSEPSLLADQETQY
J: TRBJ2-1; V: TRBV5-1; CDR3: ASSSLSGSSYNEQF
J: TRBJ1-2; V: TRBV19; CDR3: ASSRGTDSA
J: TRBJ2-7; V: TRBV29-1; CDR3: SVEGDISYEQY
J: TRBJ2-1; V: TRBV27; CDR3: ASSPTSRAYNEQF
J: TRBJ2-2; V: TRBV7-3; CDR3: ASSLKQNTGELF
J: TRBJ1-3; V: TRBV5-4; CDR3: ASSFTGGGNTIY
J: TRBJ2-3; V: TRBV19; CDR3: ASKERESDTQY
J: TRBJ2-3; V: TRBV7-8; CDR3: ASSWDLPDTQY
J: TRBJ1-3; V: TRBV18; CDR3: ASSPPGQAGGGGNTIY
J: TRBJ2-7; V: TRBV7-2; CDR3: ASSLGSYEQY
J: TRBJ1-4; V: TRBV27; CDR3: ASSPRTGEKLF
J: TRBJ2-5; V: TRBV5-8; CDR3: ASSLTQGLDQETQY
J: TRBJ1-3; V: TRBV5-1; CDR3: ASSLGPGQGADSGNTIY
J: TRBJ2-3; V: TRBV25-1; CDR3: ASSEWRADTQY
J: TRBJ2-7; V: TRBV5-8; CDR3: ASLPGQGFHEQY